Below, 29 T cell receptor beta chains from the same sample are listed, as sequenced in a study of molecular identifiers for immune sequencing clone quantification. TCRdb reprocessed the PCR reads via MiXCR and lists one record per CDR3 protein. The sample yields under 350,000 distinct CDR3 sequences, 24% seen once. Sequencing was done on a sample of naive CD8+ T cells from blood, with Jurkat cell RNA spiked in. Subset denoted: FACS-sorted CD8+CD4-CCR7+CD45RA+ naive T cells. The receptors were gathered from a human donor in good health. Some libraries in this study had Jurkat cell RNA spiked in.

With respect to this clonotype: A clone one base away is much larger, so this may be a read error. The chain has TRBV28 and TRBJ1-5; D might be TRBD1 (5 bases). This CDR3 has 13 amino acids. From germline, CDR1 is MDHEN and CDR2 SYDVKM. CDR3 coding DNA: TGTGCCAGCAGTCTCTGGGGCCATCAGCTCCAGCATTTT. Its translation: CASSLWGHQLQHF.

The J gene is TRBJ2-3, the V gene TRBV28; D is unresolved. The CDR3 has 15 amino acids. V lost 3 bases to trimming and J lost 3 bases, with 13 bases between them. Germline V gene lookup returns CDR1 MDHEN and CDR2 SYDVKM. The CDR3: CASSLNGRRTDTQYF. CDR3 coding DNA: TGTGCCAGCAGTTTGAACGGCCGACGGACAGATACGCAGTATTTT.

This clonotype has at least ten counts. This chain uses TRBV6-6 with TRBJ2-1, with no clear D. The germline V gene encodes CDR1 MNHNY and CDR2 SVGAGI (reference sequence). CDR3 length: 13 residues. Trimming cost V 5 bases and J 2 bases, with 7 bases left between them. The CDR3 sequence: CASSALAYNEQFF. The CDR3 DNA sequence: TGTGCCAGCAGTGCACTTGCCTACAATGAGCAGTTCTTC.

This clonotype was found many times. V gene TRBV4-1 combines with J gene TRBJ2-7; either TRBD1 or TRBD2 may supply D (5 bases each). This CDR3 has 13 residues. Per germline, CDR1 MGHRA and CDR2 YSYEKL. V was trimmed by 4 bases and J by 3 bases, leaving 10 bases between them. The CDR3 region is CASSRDPGYEQYF. The DNA of the CDR3 is TGCGCCAGCAGCCGGGACCCTGGCTACGAGCAGTACTTC.

This clonotype was recorded at least ten times. The chain carries TRBV4-1 and TRBJ2-7; D gene ambiguous. Germline lookup yields CDR1 MGHRA and CDR2 YSYEKL. The CDR3 is 15 residues long. The V and J ends lost 0 bases and 2 bases respectively, with 11 bases between them. The CDR3 DNA reads as TGCGCCAGCAGCCAAGATAACCTGGCCGCCTACGAGCAGTACTTC. Protein: CASSQDNLAAYEQYF.

A note on this clonotype: Its ends do not fully match the called genes, so a read error is possible. V is TRBV27 and J is TRBJ2-2, with D perhaps matching TRBD2 (5 bases). Germline CDR1 MNHEY, CDR2 SMNVEV (reference sequence). There are 13 residues in the CDR3. The DNA of the CDR3 is TGTGCCAGCGCTGGGGAGAACCCCGGGGAGCTGTTTTTT. Protein sequence: CASAGENPGELFF.

Remarks on this clonotype: The junction shows a germline mismatch at one end, possibly a read error. CDR3: CASRPRVSYQQYF. The CDR3 DNA reads TGTGCCAGCAGGCCCAGAGTCTCCTACCAGCAGTACTTC. This chain connects TRBV27 to TRBJ2-7; D uncertain. The germline V gene has CDR1 MNHEY and CDR2 SMNVEV (reference sequence). This CDR3 has 13 amino acids.

This clonotype was seen only a few times. The V and J genes are TRBV2 and TRBJ2-3; D remains unclear. The ends were cut back, 7 bases at V and 1 base at J, with 9 bases in the middle. The CDR3 has 13 amino acids. Germline-derived CDR1 and CDR2 are SNHLY and FYNNEI. The CDR3 sequence is CASTPAGTDTQYF. In nucleotides, the CDR3 is TGTGCCAGCACCCCTGCGGGCACAGATACGCAGTATTTT.

This clonotype has only a few counts. The chain employs TRBV7-9 and TRBJ2-4; 10 bases line up with TRBD1. This CDR3 has 13 amino acids. Trimming at V came to 5 bases and at J to 7 bases, leaving 2 bases not matched to a gene. Germline CDR1 SEHNR, CDR2 FQNEAQ (reference sequence). CDR3 residues: CASSGTGVNIQYF. The CDR3 coding sequence is TGTGCCAGCAGCGGGACAGGGGTCAACATTCAGTACTTC. Full variable domain (missing parts from reference TRBV7-9 and TRBJ2-4): DTGVSQNPRHKITKRGQNVTFRCDPISEHNRLYWYRQTLGQGPEFLTYFQNEAQLEKSRLLSDRFSAERPKGSFSTLEIQRTEQGDSAMYLCASSGTGVNIQYFGAGTRLSVL.

This clonotype appeared a few times. The chain combines TRBV30 with TRBJ1-1; 9 bases line up with TRBD1. The germline CDR1 and CDR2 sequences are GTSNPN and SVGIG (reference sequence). Germline trimming cut 7 bases from V and 3 bases from J; bases unmatched to any gene: 12. The CDR3 runs to 15 residues. The CDR3 reads CASWRDRERDTEAFF. The CDR3 nucleotides are TGTGCCTCCTGGAGGGACAGGGAGAGGGACACTGAAGCTTTCTTT.

The genes are TRBV3-1 and TRBJ2-5; D tentatively reads TRBD1 or TRBD2 (5 bases each). The CDR3 sequence is 15 residues long. V was trimmed by 0 bases and J by 1 base, leaving 9 bases between them. Germline values: CDR1 LGHDT, CDR2 YNNKEL (reference sequence). CDR3 in amino acids: CASSQDSGTQETQYF. CDR3 nucleotides: TGTGCCAGCAGCCAAGATTCGGGGACCCAAGAGACCCAGTACTTC.

A word on this clonotype: This sequence may be a read error, since a much larger clone differs from it by one base. The chain has TRBV2 and TRBJ1-4, with a tentative D call TRBD1 (5 bases). The CDR3 covers 15 residues. Trimming took 8 bases from V and 3 from J, leaving 16 bases between them. CDR1 and CDR2 (germline): SNHLY, FYNNEI. The CDR3 bases are TGTGCCAGCGGCTGGGACCCAGCCTCTAATGAAAAACTGTTTTTT. Translating gives CASGWDPASNEKLFF.

The sample holds many counts of this clonotype. V is TRBV7-6 and J is TRBJ2-3, with 8 bases matching TRBD2. Germline CDR1 SGHVS, CDR2 FNYEAQ. The J segment lost 6 bases and the V segment lost 0 bases, leaving 11 bases of the junction unmatched. The CDR3 is 17 residues long. The CDR3 sequence: CASSLAGGGPASDTQYF. The CDR3 bases are TGTGCCAGCAGCTTAGCTGGCGGGGGGCCGGCGTCGGATACGCAGTATTTT.

This clonotype was picked up many times. This sequence joins TRBV7-2 and TRBJ2-3; D is uncertain. V was clipped by 5 bases and J by 6 bases, with 9 bases between them. The germline gives CDR1 SGHTA, CDR2 FQGNSA. The CDR3 is 12 residues long. In DNA form, the CDR3 reads TGTGCCAGCAGCCCGGTTCGTGATACGCAGTATTTT. Its translation is CASSPVRDTQYF.

This clonotype has ten or more counts. This chain connects TRBV24-1 to TRBJ2-3, with 7 bases identical to TRBD1. Unmatched junction bases numbered 7, after V lost 4 bases and J lost 4 bases. CDR3 length: 15 amino acids. Germline CDR1 is KGHDR and CDR2 is SFDVKD. The CDR3 coding sequence is TGTGCCACCAGTGACCGGGACAGCACGGCAGATACGCAGTATTTT. Its translation: CATSDRDSTADTQYF.

This clonotype turned up a few times. This chain connects TRBV27 to TRBJ2-7, with no clear D. Germline V gene lookup returns CDR1 MNHEY and CDR2 SMNVEV (reference sequence). The CDR3 length is 15 residues. V was cut by 7 bases and J by 1 base, with 17 bases left in between. The DNA for the CDR3 is TGTGCCAGCAAGGTAGGCCCGGCGAGTTCCTACGAGCAGTACTTC. Translation gives CASKVGPASSYEQYF.

This clonotype has ten or more counts. V gene TRBV2 combines with J gene TRBJ2-3, with D perhaps given as TRBD1 or TRBD2 (5 bases each). The germline V gene has CDR1 SNHLY and CDR2 FYNNEI. V lost 6 bases, J lost 1 base, and 14 bases lay in between. The CDR3 is 15 amino acids. CDR3 sequence (DNA): TGTGCCAGCAGCGGGGCAGAGAGGGGCACAGATACGCAGTATTTT. Amino acids: CASSGAERGTDTQYF.

Points on this clonotype: This may be a read error: a much more frequent sequence differs by one nucleotide. The gene calls are TRBV5-6 and TRBJ2-7; the D gene is possibly TRBD1 (5 bases). The CDR3 covers 12 residues. Per the germline V gene, CDR1 is SGHDT and CDR2 is YYEEEE. Between the trimmed V and J ends, which lost 4 bases and 8 bases, there was a span of 13 bases. The DNA for the CDR3 is TGTGCCAGCAGCGTGACAGTTTACAAGCAGTACTTC. The encoded protein is CASSVTVYKQYF. The full variable domain, in which reference TRBV5-6 and TRBJ2-7 provide the parts outside the CDR3, is DAGVTQSPTHLIKTRGQQVTLRCSPKSGHDTVSWYQQALGQGPQFIFQYYEEEERQRGNFPDRFSGHQFPNYSSELNVNALLLGDSALYLCASSVTVYKQYFGPGTRLTVT.

This clonotype was found many times. CDR3 region: CSVGPTAYEQYF. As DNA, the CDR3 is TGCAGCGTTGGACCGACTGCCTACGAGCAGTACTTC. The chain employs TRBV29-1 and TRBJ2-7; D unresolved. Trimming took 4 bases from V and 2 from J, leaving 9 bases between them. The CDR3 is 12 residues long. From germline, CDR1 is SQVTM and CDR2 ANQGSEA.

V and J are TRBV10-1 and TRBJ2-5, with 10 bases identical to TRBD2. The CDR3 has 16 residues. Germline CDR1 and CDR2: WNHNN and SYGVQD (reference sequence). The V segment lost 6 bases and the J segment 5 bases; nucleotides outside the gene matches: 12. The CDR3 sequence is CASSPTSGTLGETQYF. The CDR3 DNA reads TGCGCCAGCAGCCCAACTAGCGGGACCCTCGGGGAGACCCAGTACTTC.

J is TRBJ1-1 and V is TRBV4-1; D gene unclear. CDR3 length: 15 residues. Germline CDR1 and CDR2: MGHRA and YSYEKL. V was shortened by 5 bases and J by 0 bases, with 13 bases between the two germline ends. As DNA, the CDR3 is TGCGCCAGCAGCAGAGAATCAGTCATGAACACTGAAGCTTTCTTT. Its translation is CASSRESVMNTEAFF.

This clonotype was found a few times. The V call is TRBV27, the J call TRBJ1-1; no firm D call. Germline CDR1 and CDR2: MNHEY and SMNVEV (reference sequence). This CDR3 has 14 residues. V was cut by 2 bases and J by 1 base, with 8 bases left in between. This CDR3 is CASSLMAGNTEAFF. CDR3 sequence (DNA): TGTGCCAGCAGTTTAATGGCGGGGAACACTGAAGCTTTCTTT.

Details on this clonotype: A read error may be the cause here, since a much bigger clone is one base away. CDR3 bases: TGCAGCGTAAGAGGCCAACCCGGGGAGCTGCTTTTT. It specifies CSVRGQPGELLF. The chain employs TRBV29-1 and TRBJ2-2, with a tentative D call TRBD2 (5 bases). This CDR3 spans 12 amino acids. Germline V gene lookup returns CDR1 SQVTM and CDR2 ANQGSEA.

This clonotype was counted at least ten times. CDR3 nucleotide sequence: TGTGCCAGCAGCTTGGGTGGAGGGAAGTCTGAAGCTTTCTTT. This codes for CASSLGGGKSEAFF. V is TRBV5-6 and J is TRBJ1-1; unclear D gene. Germline V gene data show CDR1 as SGHDT and CDR2 as YYEEEE. V was pared by 0 bases and J by 6 bases, with 12 bases between. CDR3 size: 14 residues.

This clonotype was observed a handful of times. The V and J genes are TRBV28 and TRBJ2-7; 8 bases line up with TRBD2. Trimming cost V 6 bases and J 3 bases; bases outside gene matches: 10. Germline-derived CDR1 and CDR2 are MDHEN and SYDVKM. The CDR3 is 15 residues long. The CDR3 spells CASSPRRGGNYEQYF. The CDR3 DNA is TGTGCCAGCAGCCCCCGGCGCGGGGGGAACTACGAGCAGTACTTC.

This clonotype occurred many times. The gene calls are TRBV12-3 or TRBV12-4 and TRBJ2-5, with unresolved D. The CDR3 sequence is 12 residues long. Trimming removed 3 bases at V and 4 bases at J, with 6 bases between. The CDR3 loop reads CASSFLGETQYF. Here the CDR3 DNA reads TGTGCCAGCAGTTTTTTGGGAGAGACCCAGTACTTC.

As to this clonotype: This may come from a read error, since a much larger clone is one base off. The chain uses TRBV7-9 and TRBJ1-1; D call uncertain. Germline V lookup: CDR1 SEHNR, CDR2 FQNEAQ (reference sequence). This CDR3 region has 12 residues. The CDR3 sequence: CASSSFPAEAIF. The CDR3, as DNA: TGTGCCAGCAGCTCATTTCCGGCAGAAGCTATCTTT.

As regards this clonotype: A clone one base away is much larger, so this may be a read error. The chain carries TRBV6-5 and TRBJ2-1; a weak D match, TRBD2 (6 bases). This CDR3 is 14 amino acids long. CDR1 MNHEY and CDR2 SVGAGI come from the germline V gene. Trimming cost V 0 bases and J 8 bases, with 11 bases left between them. CDR3 residues: CASSYSGGYDEQFF. The DNA for the CDR3 is TGTGCCAGCAGTTACTCCGGGGGATACGATGAGCAGTTCTTC.

Notes on this clonotype: A much larger clone is a single base away; this may be a read error. This sequence joins TRBV19 and TRBJ1-2; 7 nucleotides agree with TRBD1. Trimming at V came to 3 bases and at J to 13 bases, leaving 8 bases not matched to a gene. Germline V CDR1 and CDR2: LNHDA, SQIVND (reference sequence). The CDR3 length is 12 residues. The CDR3 sequence: CASSILGQDCTF. Written as DNA, the CDR3 is TGTGCCAGTAGTATCCTTGGACAGGACTGCACCTTC. The variable domain in full, with the rest retrieved from reference TRBV19 and TRBJ1-2, is DGGITQSPKYLFRKEGQNVTLSCEQNLNHDAMYWYRQDPGQGLRLIYYSQIVNDFQKGDIAEGYSVSREKKESFPLTVTSAQKNPTAFYLCASSILGQDCTFGSGTRLTVV.